A single sample gave rise to the 24 T cell receptor beta chains below, sequenced in a study of T cells in Graves' hyperthyroidism and ophthalmopathy. Amplified TCR beta CDR3 regions came from RNA transcripts. Using the HTBI primer set, a first-round RT-PCR was run on the TCR CDR3. TCRdb recomputed calls from the multiplex PCR reads with MiXCR, one row per CDR3 protein. The data contain 490,000 or so distinct CDR3 sequences, over 35% of them singletons. Sample: peripheral blood or thyroid tissue (not recorded which). These receptors came from an adult woman with Graves' disease, either hyperthyroidism or ophthalmopathy (not recorded which).

This clonotype has a count of ten or more. The chain joins TRBV7-9 to TRBJ2-7, with TRBD1 matching over 7 bases. The CDR3 loop spans 14 amino acids. J lost 3 bases, V lost 0 bases, and 2 bases had no gene match. Looked up from germline, CDR1 is SEHNR and CDR2 is FQNEAQ (reference sequence). CDR3 amino acids: CASSLARDSYEQYF. In DNA, the CDR3 is TGTGCCAGCAGCTTAGCGAGGGACAGCTACGAGCAGTACTTC.

CDR3 in DNA: TGCGCCAGCAGCCAAGACCTGGGTGTACGATCGGAGACCCAGTACTTC. Its protein product is CASSQDLGVRSETQYF. The gene calls are TRBV4-3 and TRBJ2-5; D not resolved. The CDR3 has 16 amino acids. Trimming took 0 bases from V and 5 from J, leaving 16 bases between them. The germline CDR1 and CDR2 sequences are LGHNA and YSLEER.

A few counts support this clonotype. V gene TRBV30 combines with J gene TRBJ1-1, with a tentative D call TRBD1 (5 bases). The V end was cut by 1 base, the J end by 8 bases, with 8 bases between. Germline assignment: CDR1 GTSNPN and CDR2 SVGIG (reference sequence). There are 11 residues in the CDR3. The CDR3 loop reads CAWSARGEAFF. CDR3 coding DNA: TGTGCCTGGAGTGCCCGGGGGGAAGCTTTCTTT.

This chain links TRBV30 with TRBJ2-7; 10 nucleotides align to TRBD2. The CDR3 loop spans 14 amino acids. J gave up 4 bases and V 4 bases, and 7 bases lay outside the gene matches. Germline V gives CDR1 GTSNPN, CDR2 SVGIG (reference sequence). CDR3 loop: CAWTLSGRRYEQYF. The CDR3 DNA reads as TGTGCCTGGACCCTTAGCGGGAGGAGGTACGAGCAGTACTTC.

Concerning this clonotype: The DNA is omitted, as the CDR3 cannot be located on it reliably, and the CDR3 follows TCRdb's listing. The V and J genes are TRBV11-1 and TRBJ1-1. Germline V CDR1 and CDR2: SGHAT, FQDESV (reference sequence). The CDR3 is made up of 20 amino acids, end residues included. The CDR3 spells CASSFYICSAPLEGRTEAFF.

This clonotype was observed a few times. This rearrangement joins TRBV20-1 to TRBJ2-7; 7 bases map to TRBD2. With 4 bases clipped from V and 1 base from J, the junction kept 7 bases outside the gene matches. Germline V gives CDR1 DFQATT, CDR2 SNEGSKA (reference sequence). The length of the CDR3 is 14 residues. In DNA form, the CDR3 reads TGCAGTGCTACCGGGACTACGCTATCCTACGAGCAGTACTTC. Its protein product is CSATGTTLSYEQYF.

This rearrangement joins TRBV7-8 to TRBJ2-5; 7 positions match TRBD2. Unmatched junction bases numbered 11, after V lost 1 base and J lost 3 bases. Germline V gene sequence: CDR1 SGHVS, CDR2 FQNEAQ. The CDR3 is 17 amino acids. CDR3: CASSLGPLGLTKETQYF. In DNA form, the CDR3 reads TGTGCCAGCAGCTTAGGTCCATTGGGACTAACTAAAGAGACCCAGTACTTC.

This clonotype has more than one count but fewer than ten. The J gene is TRBJ2-7, the V gene TRBV15; D is perhaps TRBD2 (6 bases). Germline loops: CDR1 LNHNV, CDR2 YYDKDF (reference sequence). The CDR3 sequence is 14 residues long. Trimming removed 0 bases at V and 1 base at J, with 7 bases between. The CDR3 DNA reads as TGTGCCACCAGCAGAGACGGGACTTCCTACGAGCAGTACTTC. Translation gives CATSRDGTSYEQYF.

The V call is TRBV7-2, the J call TRBJ2-7; 7 nucleotides agree with TRBD1. The trim removed 0 bases at V and 3 bases at J, leaving 2 bases unmatched. CDR1 is SGHTA and CDR2 is FQGNSA in the germline V gene. The CDR3 loop spans 14 amino acids. The CDR3 region is CASSLAQGIYEQYF. CDR3 bases: TGTGCCAGCAGCTTAGCACAGGGGATCTACGAGCAGTACTTC.

V usage is TRBV2 and J usage is TRBJ2-7; no reliable D call. This CDR3 has 13 amino acids. The V gene lost 7 bases and the J gene lost 2 bases, with 12 bases spanning the gap. The V gene's germline CDR1 is SNHLY and CDR2 FYNNEI. Here the CDR3 reads CASKGSMTYEQYF. The DNA for the CDR3 is TGTGCCAGCAAGGGCTCAATGACCTACGAGCAGTACTTC.

The chain links TRBV20-1 to TRBJ2-7; no clear D. The V gene lost 0 bases and the J gene lost 6 bases, with 9 bases spanning the gap. In germline, CDR1 is DFQATT, CDR2 SNEGSKA (reference sequence). CDR3 length: 12 residues. CDR3 amino acids: CSARDVGLEQYF. For the CDR3, the DNA is TGCAGTGCTAGAGATGTGGGCCTCGAGCAGTACTTC.

This sequence joins TRBV20-1 and TRBJ2-7; D is unresolved. The V gene lost 2 bases and the J gene lost 0 bases, with 14 bases spanning the gap. CDR1 and CDR2 (germline): DFQATT, SNEGSKA (reference sequence). This CDR3 contains 15 residues. The CDR3 DNA reads TGCAGTGCTAGACGTACCCGAGCGCTCTCCTACGAGCAGTACTTC. Its translation: CSARRTRALSYEQYF.

This clonotype was seen a few times. The genes are TRBV6-5 and TRBJ1-6, with D uncertain. This CDR3 has 12 residues. Between the trimmed V and J ends, which lost 6 bases and 8 bases, there was a span of 8 bases. Per the germline V gene, CDR1 is MNHEY and CDR2 is SVGAGI. The CDR3, as DNA: TGTGCCAGCAGACGCGTGGATTCACCCCTCCACTTT. Residues: CASRRVDSPLHF.

This chain connects TRBV7-9 to TRBJ2-7, with 10 positions matching TRBD2. The CDR3 runs 12 residues. From germline, CDR1 is SEHNR and CDR2 FQNEAQ (reference sequence). Unmatched junction bases numbered 2, after V lost 7 bases and J lost 5 bases. In nucleotides, the CDR3 is TGTGCCAGCAAGCTAGCGGGAGACGAGCAGTACTTC. Translated: CASKLAGDEQYF.

The chain links TRBV7-6 to TRBJ1-3, with 8 bases aligning to TRBD1. The CDR3 sequence is 17 residues long. The V gene's germline CDR1 is SGHVS and CDR2 FNYEAQ. With V trimmed by 3 bases and J by 2 bases, 9 bases remained unmatched. CDR3 in amino acids: CASSLWGDRSPGNTIYF. The CDR3 DNA sequence: TGTGCCAGCAGCTTGTGGGGGGACAGGTCCCCTGGAAACACCATATATTTT.

The rearrangement links TRBV6-5 to TRBJ1-2, with D hard to call. This CDR3 is built from 13 residues. Looked up from germline, CDR1 is MNHEY and CDR2 is SVGAGI. V lost 6 bases, J lost 3 bases, and 11 bases lay in between. The CDR3 sequence is CASRPSYYYGYTF. CDR3 sequence (DNA): TGTGCCAGCAGGCCCTCCTACTACTATGGCTACACCTTC.

This rearrangement joins TRBV10-3 to TRBJ1-2, with D hard to call. The CDR3 loop spans 13 amino acids. In germline, CDR1 is ENHRY, CDR2 SYGVKD. Trimming pared 4 bases from V and 3 bases from J, leaving 9 bases between. The CDR3 sequence is CAISGRRHYGYTF. In nucleotides, the CDR3 is TGTGCCATCAGTGGACGGAGACACTATGGCTACACCTTC.

With respect to this clonotype: Lacking the conserved final phenylalanine or tryptophan, this CDR3 likely reflects a read error. The limits of the CDR3 on the DNA are not certain, so only TCRdb's listed CDR3 is given. The J gene is TRBJ2-6, the V gene TRBV7-8. The CDR3 region is 9 residues in length, termini included. Germline CDR1 is SGHVS and CDR2 is FQNEAQ. The CDR3 spells CASSRIQTS.

This rearrangement joins TRBV29-1 to TRBJ2-5; 7 bases align to TRBD1. In germline, CDR1 is SQVTM, CDR2 ANQGSEA. CDR3 size: 14 residues. Germline trimming cut 7 bases from V and 4 bases from J; bases unmatched to any gene: 12. The CDR3 sequence: CSADPGTAIETQYF. In DNA, the CDR3 is TGCAGCGCTGACCCCGGGACAGCGATAGAGACCCAGTACTTC.

The chain couples TRBV5-1 to TRBJ2-7; D perhaps matches TRBD2 (6 bases). V lost 0 bases, J lost 2 bases, and 12 bases lay in between. This CDR3 is 15 amino acids long. From germline, CDR1 is SGHRS and CDR2 YFSETQ. The CDR3: CASSLGGDSTYEQYF. CDR3 sequence (DNA): TGCGCCAGCAGCTTGGGGGGGGATAGCACCTACGAGCAGTACTTC. The complete variable domain, with remaining parts taken from reference TRBV5-1 and TRBJ2-7, reads KAGVTQTPRYLIKTRGQQVTLSCSPISGHRSVSWYQQTPGQGLQFLFEYFSETQRNKGNFPGRFSGRQFSNSRSEMNVSTLELGDSALYLCASSLGGDSTYEQYFGPGTRLTVT.

This clonotype was counted many times. The chain carries TRBV4-3 and TRBJ1-2, with D maybe TRBD1 (6 bases). The CDR3 has 15 residues. The V gene lost 4 bases and the J gene lost 4 bases, with 16 bases spanning the gap. Germline CDR1 is LGHNA and CDR2 is YSLEER. CDR3 sequence: CASSPLWIGGYGYTF. In DNA, the CDR3 is TGCGCCAGCAGCCCCCTTTGGATAGGGGGCTATGGCTACACCTTC.

This chain joins TRBV20-1 and TRBJ2-5; possibly TRBD2 for D (6 bases). The CDR3 spans 12 residues. From germline, CDR1 is DFQATT and CDR2 SNEGSKA (reference sequence). Trimming cost V 6 bases and J 7 bases, with 15 bases left between them. The CDR3, as DNA: TGCAGTGCCCCTTCTGGGGGAGGGACCCAGTACTTC. Amino acids: CSAPSGGGTQYF.

This clonotype was detected many times. DNA of the CDR3: TGTGCCAGCAGTACCAGGGATTGGGACACTGAAGCTTTCTTT. It yields the protein CASSTRDWDTEAFF. This chain joins TRBV12-3 or TRBV12-4 and TRBJ1-1; D possibly corresponds to TRBD1 (5 bases). The CDR3 extends over 14 amino acids. V gave up 5 bases and J gave up 3 bases, with 13 bases separating them.

This clonotype has more than one count but fewer than ten. The chain joins TRBV20-1 to TRBJ1-2; tentative D call: TRBD1 (5 bases). CDR1 and CDR2 (germline): DFQATT, SNEGSKA (reference sequence). The length of the CDR3 is 13 residues. Here the CDR3 DNA reads TGCAGCGTTGAAGGGGACTCTAACTATGGCTACACCTTC. This gives the protein CSVEGDSNYGYTF.